What follows is one T cell receptor (beta chain) and its context. This entry belongs to a study of shared clonotypes between healthy human individuals. Germline loops: CDR1 MGHRA, CDR2 YSYEKL. V gave up 2 bases and J gave up 12 bases; unmatched junction bases: 7. The CDR3 is 13 residues long. The method was immunoSEQ multiplex PCR; TCRdb's version includes in-frame clones alone and lacks a portion of them. Of some 2,100,000 clones in the sample, nearly 97% are singletons; the top ten hold more than 0.1%. The TCR was taken from a man in his late teens or twenties in good health. V usage is TRBV4-1 and J usage is TRBJ2-3; 8 nucleotides line up with TRBD2. Sequencing was carried out using naive CD4+ T cells sorted from blood. As to subset: CD45RA+ positively selected. CDR3 protein: CASSQSGLGYQYF. CDR3 in DNA: TGCGCCAGCAGCCAATCGGGACTAGGCTACCAGTATTTT.